Listed here are 25 T cell receptor beta chains from one sample, sequenced in a study of blood T cell repertoires in COVID-19. Sequencing was performed with immunoSEQ multiplex PCR; in TCRdb, only in-frame clones are kept and a portion is missing. The sample consists of about 200,000 clones, about 88% of them appearing once. Sequencing was performed on peripheral blood. The source is a man aged 50-59 years with COVID-19, enrolled during active disease.

The rearrangement links TRBV12-3 or TRBV12-4 to TRBJ2-7, with TRBD2 matching 7 bases. The CDR3 totals 12 residues. After removal of 7 bases from V and 3 bases from J, the junction contained 3 bases not matched to a gene. CDR3 amino acids: CASKGGVYEQYF. CDR3 in DNA: TGTGCCAGCAAGGGAGGGGTCTACGAGCAGTACTTC.

This clone occurred once. The gene calls are TRBV6-1 and TRBJ2-3, with no clear D. Germline CDR1 is MNHNS and CDR2 is SASEGT. V lost 2 bases and J 2 bases, leaving 17 bases between the germline ends. CDR3 length equals 17 residues. The CDR3 nucleotides read TGTGCCAGCAGTGAAATGGTGGATTGGCGGATCACAGATACGCAGTATTTT. It codes for CASSEMVDWRITDTQYF.

The V and J genes are TRBV4-2 and TRBJ1-2; 11 bases fit TRBD1. Trimming removed 1 base from V and 4 bases from J; junction bases left unmatched: 14. CDR3 length: 19 residues. Per the germline V gene, CDR1 is LGHNA and CDR2 is YNFKEQ. The CDR3 is CASSQVRGQGVVSGYGYTF. The CDR3 coding sequence is TGTGCCAGCAGCCAAGTTCGGGGACAGGGGGTAGTGTCAGGCTATGGCTACACCTTC.

The chain couples TRBV6-6 to TRBJ2-2, with 7 bases fitting TRBD2. The germline CDR1 and CDR2 sequences are MNHNY and SVGAGI (reference sequence). This CDR3 spans 16 amino acids. The V segment lost 0 bases and the J segment 0 bases; nucleotides outside the gene matches: 1. CDR3 region: CASSYSAGANTGELFF. Here the CDR3 DNA reads TGTGCCAGCAGTTACTCGGCGGGAGCGAACACCGGGGAGCTGTTTTTT.

The rearrangement links TRBV18 to TRBJ1-6; D possibly corresponds to TRBD1 (5 bases). The CDR3 extends over 16 amino acids. V gave up 1 base and J gave up 3 bases, with 10 bases separating them. Germline V lookup: CDR1 KGHSH, CDR2 LQKENI. The CDR3 nucleotides read TGTGCCAGCTCACCACTTCCCCAGGGCTATAATTCACCCCTCCACTTT. Translation: CASSPLPQGYNSPLHF.

The genes are TRBV5-6 and TRBJ1-2; 8 bases are a match to TRBD1. Germline V lookup: CDR1 SGHDT, CDR2 YYEEEE. The V gene end was trimmed by 4 bases and the J gene end by 5 bases; junction bases not matched to a gene: 7. CDR3 length: 14 residues. The CDR3 DNA sequence: TGTGCCAGCAGCCCCGGACAGGGTGGGTATGGCTACACCTTC. As protein: CASSPGQGGYGYTF.

The chain has TRBV19 and TRBJ1-5, with D tentatively TRBD1 (6 bases). The germline gives CDR1 LNHDA, CDR2 SQIVND (reference sequence). Trimming took 5 bases from V and 7 from J, leaving 18 bases between them. The CDR3 is 15 amino acids. CDR3 nucleotides: TGTGCCAGTAGTTGGGGGGGGCGGCAAGCGCAGCCCCAGCATTTT. Protein sequence: CASSWGGRQAQPQHF. Based on the CDR3 plus reference TRBV19 and TRBJ1-5, the full variable domain is DGGITQSPKYLFRKEGQNVTLSCEQNLNHDAMYWYRQDPGQGLRLIYYSQIVNDFQKGDIAEGYSVSREKKESFPLTVTSAQKNPTAFYLCASSWGGRQAQPQHFGDGTRLSIL.

The chain joins TRBV20-1 to TRBJ2-1; D is undetermined. This CDR3 is 12 amino acids long. Per the germline V gene, CDR1 is DFQATT and CDR2 is SNEGSKA (reference sequence). Trimming cost V 3 bases and J 3 bases, with 6 bases left between them. CDR3 coding DNA: TGCAGTGCTAGTTCCCACTACAATGAGCAGTTCTTC. Residues: CSASSHYNEQFF.

The rearrangement joins TRBV18 to TRBJ2-3; D is unresolved. Trimming removed 0 bases at V and 5 bases at J, with 9 bases between. The length of the CDR3 is 14 residues. Per the germline V gene, CDR1 is KGHSH and CDR2 is LQKENI. CDR3 coding DNA: TGTGCCAGCTCACCACCGGCGGTAAGAGATACGCAGTATTTT. This translates into CASSPPAVRDTQYF.

This clone was seen just once. The V call is TRBV5-1, the J call TRBJ1-1, with 8 bases aligning to TRBD1. Unmatched junction bases numbered 2, after V lost 8 bases and J lost 2 bases. Germline values: CDR1 SGHRS, CDR2 YFSETQ. This CDR3 region has 12 residues. The CDR3 nucleotides are TGCGCCAGTGCAGGGGGCAACACTGAAGCTTTCTTT. Protein: CASAGGNTEAFF.

The rearrangement links TRBV28 to TRBJ2-7; 12 bases align to TRBD2. Germline trimming cut 3 bases from V and 4 bases from J; bases unmatched to any gene: 4. The V gene's germline CDR1 is MDHEN and CDR2 SYDVKM. The CDR3 runs to 15 residues. In DNA, the CDR3 is TGTGCCAGCAGTTTCATTGGACTAGCGGGATACGAGCAGTACTTC. Protein sequence: CASSFIGLAGYEQYF.

V usage is TRBV5-1 and J usage is TRBJ1-1; the D is unclear. V was pared by 4 bases and J by 0 bases, with 7 bases between. The germline V gene encodes CDR1 SGHRS and CDR2 YFSETQ. CDR3 length equals 13 residues. This CDR3 reads CASSEGLNTEAFF. Here the CDR3 DNA reads TGCGCCAGCAGCGAGGGATTGAACACTGAAGCTTTCTTT.

The chain combines TRBV10-3 with TRBJ1-2, with a possible D match to TRBD1 (5 bases). The CDR3 loop spans 13 amino acids. V dropped 4 bases and J dropped 3 bases, with 9 bases sitting between them. Germline V gene data show CDR1 as ENHRY and CDR2 as SYGVKD. In DNA, the CDR3 is TGTGCCATCAGTGGTTCAGGGCACTATGGCTACACCTTC. Translation gives CAISGSGHYGYTF.

This chain joins TRBV6-9 and TRBJ1-4, with D possibly matching TRBD1 (5 bases). The CDR3 has 18 amino acids. CDR1 and CDR2 from the germline V gene are MNHGY and SVAAGI. The CDR3 region is CAPAPVRGGYSIGEKLFF. In nucleotides, the CDR3 is TGTGCTCCGGCCCCCGTCCGGGGGGGGTACAGTATCGGTGAAAAACTGTTTTTT.

The rearrangement links TRBV27 to TRBJ2-1, with 14 bases fitting TRBD2. J was trimmed by 9 bases and V by 3 bases; bases with no gene match: 4. Per the germline V gene, CDR1 is MNHEY and CDR2 is SMNVEV (reference sequence). The CDR3 covers 15 residues. The CDR3 DNA sequence: TGTGCCAGCAGTTTCCTGACTAGCGGGAGGGGTGAGCAGTTCTTC. It specifies CASSFLTSGRGEQFF.

The J gene is TRBJ1-4, the V gene TRBV9; TRBD1 is a possible D gene (6 bases). The CDR3 spans 14 residues. The V end lost 3 bases, the J end lost 8 bases, and 14 bases lay between the germline ends. Germline values: CDR1 SGDLS, CDR2 YYNGEE. In nucleotides, the CDR3 is TGTGCCAGCAGCGCGCAGGGGCTTGGGGAAAAACTGTTTTTT. This translates into CASSAQGLGEKLFF.

This chain links TRBV19 with TRBJ1-2; D not certain. The germline CDR1 and CDR2 sequences are LNHDA and SQIVND (reference sequence). The CDR3 totals 13 residues. Trimming cost V 2 bases and J 8 bases, with 12 bases left between them. Here the CDR3 DNA reads TGTGCCAGTAGTATACTTCCGGGAGAGGGCTACACCTTC. Translated: CASSILPGEGYTF. The whole variable domain, filled in from reference TRBV19 and TRBJ1-2, reads DGGITQSPKYLFRKEGQNVTLSCEQNLNHDAMYWYRQDPGQGLRLIYYSQIVNDFQKGDIAEGYSVSREKKESFPLTVTSAQKNPTAFYLCASSILPGEGYTFGSGTRLTVV.

The chain uses TRBV18 and TRBJ2-3; the D is unclear. The CDR3 totals 11 residues. Germline V gene sequence: CDR1 KGHSH, CDR2 LQKENI. V lost 3 bases, J lost 5 bases, and 3 bases lay in between. The CDR3 coding sequence is TGTGCCAGCTCACCTATAGATACGCAGTATTTT. Translating gives CASSPIDTQYF. Based on the CDR3 plus reference TRBV18 and TRBJ2-3, the full variable domain is NAGVMQNPRHLVRRRGQEARLRCSPMKGHSHVYWYRQLPEEGLKFMVYLQKENIIDESGMPKERFSAEFPKEGPSILRIQQVVRGDSAAYFCASSPIDTQYFGPGTRLTVL.

The count of this clone is one. This sequence joins TRBV28 and TRBJ1-5; tentatively, D is TRBD1 (5 bases). With 10 bases removed from V and 4 bases from J, the gap between germline ends came to 14 bases. Per the germline V gene, CDR1 is MDHEN and CDR2 is SYDVKM. The CDR3 length is 13 residues. CDR3: CATGGGGNQPQHF. The DNA for the CDR3 is TGTGCCACCGGGGGGGGAGGAAATCAGCCCCAGCATTTT.

The chain joins TRBV9 to TRBJ2-2; D gene uncertain. Germline assignment: CDR1 SGDLS and CDR2 YYNGEE. This CDR3 is 13 amino acids long. The V gene lost 3 bases and the J gene lost 6 bases, with 9 bases spanning the gap. The CDR3 spells CASSEPSAGELFF. In DNA, the CDR3 is TGTGCCAGCAGCGAACCCTCGGCCGGGGAGCTGTTTTTT.

V is TRBV4-1 and J is TRBJ1-4; D possibly corresponds to TRBD1 (5 bases). The V end was cut by 2 bases, the J end by 3 bases, with 10 bases between. The CDR3 covers 15 residues. Per germline, CDR1 MGHRA and CDR2 YSYEKL. CDR3: CASSQRGQANEKLFF. CDR3 DNA: TGCGCCAGCAGCCAAAGAGGACAAGCTAATGAAAAACTGTTTTTT.

This clone was counted once. The V gene is TRBV27, the J gene TRBJ1-2; possibly TRBD1 for D (6 bases). Germline CDR1 is MNHEY and CDR2 is SMNVEV (reference sequence). The CDR3 covers 14 residues. With 8 bases removed from V and 4 bases from J, the gap between germline ends came to 17 bases. CDR3 in DNA: TGTGCCAGCGCAACTCAGGGGCAGATCTATGGCTACACCTTC. It translates to CASATQGQIYGYTF.

V and J are TRBV7-8 and TRBJ2-7; D possibly corresponds to TRBD2 (6 bases). In germline, CDR1 is SGHVS, CDR2 FQNEAQ. Trimming shortened V by 1 base and J by 0 bases, and 19 bases separated the two germline ends. This CDR3 has 18 amino acids. CDR3 DNA sequence: TGTGCCAGCAGCTTAGTGGGGGGTATCAGTTTCAGCTCCTACGAGCAGTACTTC. Protein: CASSLVGGISFSSYEQYF.

This clone showed up just once. The chain is built from TRBV7-9 and TRBJ2-7, with 10 bases lining up with TRBD1. In germline, CDR1 is SEHNR, CDR2 FQNEAQ (reference sequence). Trimming at V came to 1 base and at J to 6 bases, leaving 6 bases not matched to a gene. This CDR3 is 15 amino acids long. The CDR3 nucleotides read TGTGCCAGCAGCTTAGGAGGCGGGACAGGGGCCGAGCAGTACTTC. It is translated as CASSLGGGTGAEQYF.

The rearrangement joins TRBV10-1 to TRBJ2-1, with TRBD2 as a possible D gene (6 bases). V lost 6 bases and J 10 bases, leaving 16 bases between the germline ends. CDR3 length: 13 residues. CDR1 WNHNN and CDR2 SYGVQD come from the germline V gene (reference sequence). CDR3 amino acids: CASSGVGRSEQFF. CDR3 nucleotide sequence: TGCGCCAGCAGCGGGGTCGGGAGATCCGAGCAGTTCTTC.